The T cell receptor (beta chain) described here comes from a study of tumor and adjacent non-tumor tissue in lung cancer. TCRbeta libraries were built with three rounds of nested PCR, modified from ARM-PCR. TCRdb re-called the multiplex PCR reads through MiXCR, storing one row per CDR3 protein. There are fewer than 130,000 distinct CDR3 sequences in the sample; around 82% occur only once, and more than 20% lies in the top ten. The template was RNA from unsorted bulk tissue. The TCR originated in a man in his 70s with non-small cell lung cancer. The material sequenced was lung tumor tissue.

The CDR3 loop reads CASRPDGYSNQHEHF. The CDR3, as DNA: TGTGCCAGTAGACCGGACGGATATAGCAATCAGCACGAGCATTTT. The chain couples TRBV19 to TRBJ1-5; the D is unclear. CDR1 is LNHDA and CDR2 is SQIVND in the germline V gene (reference sequence). The CDR3 sequence is 15 residues long. Trimming pared 6 bases from V and 14 bases from J, leaving 26 bases between.